One sample yielded the 2 T cell receptor beta chains listed below, sequenced in a study of cytomegalovirus exposure and HLA in healthy donors. Some clones are missing from TCRdb's copy, which holds only in-frame ones; the method was immunoSEQ multiplex PCR. The sample shows tens of thousands of clones, roughly 95% of them seen only once. The material sequenced was PBMCs. These receptor sequences come from a woman under 30 in good health and CMV-seropositive.

The chain couples TRBV2 to TRBJ2-7; 8 bases agree with TRBD2. Per germline, CDR1 SNHLY and CDR2 FYNNEI. With 7 bases clipped from V and 4 bases from J, the junction kept 9 bases outside the gene matches. The CDR3 is 14 residues long. In nucleotides, the CDR3 is TGTGCCAGCAAATTGAGCGGGAGCGCGTACGAGCAGTACTTC. It translates to CASKLSGSAYEQYF.

The rearrangement links TRBV9 to TRBJ1-3; D is perhaps TRBD1 (6 bases). Germline assignment: CDR1 SGDLS and CDR2 YYNGEE. The V and J ends lost 4 bases and 0 bases respectively, with 8 bases between them. There are 14 residues in the CDR3. CDR3 amino acids: CASSSQGSGNTIYF. The CDR3 bases are TGTGCCAGCAGCTCACAGGGCTCTGGAAACACCATATATTTT.